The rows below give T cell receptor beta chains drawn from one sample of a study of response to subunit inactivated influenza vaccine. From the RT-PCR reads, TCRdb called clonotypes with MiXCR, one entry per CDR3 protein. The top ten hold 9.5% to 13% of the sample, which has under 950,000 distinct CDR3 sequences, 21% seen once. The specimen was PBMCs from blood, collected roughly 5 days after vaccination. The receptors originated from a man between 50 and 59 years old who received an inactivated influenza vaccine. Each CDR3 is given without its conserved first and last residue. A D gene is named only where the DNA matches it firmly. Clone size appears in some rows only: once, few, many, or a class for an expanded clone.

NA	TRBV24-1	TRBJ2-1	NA	ATSDPLSATPGEQF
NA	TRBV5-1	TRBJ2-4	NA	ASSLEGTEFIQY
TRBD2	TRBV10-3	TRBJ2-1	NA	AIKTSGNRNEQF
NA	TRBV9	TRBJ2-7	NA	ASSPTSQLRYEQY
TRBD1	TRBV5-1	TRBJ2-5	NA	ASSWRRDREETQY
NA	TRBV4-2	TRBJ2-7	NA	ASRPWGDSYEQY
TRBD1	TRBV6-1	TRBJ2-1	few	ASTRTDRGYNEQF
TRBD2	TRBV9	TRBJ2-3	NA	ASSVAVSGGTDTQY
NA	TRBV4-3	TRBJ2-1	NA	ASSLLAYYNEQF
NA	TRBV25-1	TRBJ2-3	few	ASSEFTGGQSTDTQY
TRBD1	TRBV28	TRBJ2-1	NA	ASSLTGVTNEQF
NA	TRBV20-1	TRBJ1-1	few	SARRQPNTEAF
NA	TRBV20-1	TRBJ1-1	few	SARNPIPGKNTEAF
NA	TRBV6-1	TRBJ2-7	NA	ASSRLEALHYEQY
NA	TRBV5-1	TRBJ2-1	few	ASSVQGDSYNEQF
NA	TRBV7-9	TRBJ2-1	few	ASSLEFNEQF
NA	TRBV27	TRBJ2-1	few	ASSFISGGAIDEQF